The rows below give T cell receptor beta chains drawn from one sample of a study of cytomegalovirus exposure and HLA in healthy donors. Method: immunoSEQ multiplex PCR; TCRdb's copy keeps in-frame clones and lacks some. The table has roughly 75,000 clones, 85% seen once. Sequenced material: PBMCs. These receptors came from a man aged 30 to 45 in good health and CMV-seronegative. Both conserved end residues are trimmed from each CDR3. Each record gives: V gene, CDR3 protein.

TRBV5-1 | ASSPSPASGASTDTQY
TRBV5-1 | ASSLVPDEQF
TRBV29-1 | SAADSSSGNTIY
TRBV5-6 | ASSPRGFYEQY
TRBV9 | ASSADRGSGELF
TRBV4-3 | ASSPSRSWSGELF
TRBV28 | ASSTGQGNYGYT
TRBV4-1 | ASSRDSGGRGYEQY
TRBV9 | ASSVEPSGRGKYNEQF
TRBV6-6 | ASSYSMSEQY